The 26 T cell receptor beta chains below come from one sample, sequenced in a study of shared clonotypes between healthy human individuals (dated by TCRdb to the early 2020s). The library was produced with the immunoSEQ multiplex PCR assay. Here the immuneACCESS table is served through TCRdb, limited to in-frame sequences with V and J called. Missing clones are a known gap in these copies; in checked studies unresolved V genes cover under half, and the rest lacks a known reason. The sample table lists under 1,100,000 clones, 75% to 85% of them with a count of one. Roughly 0.57% of the sample belongs to the ten largest clones. The sample taken for sequencing was memory CD4+ T cells from PBMCs. According to the study, the label for this sample's cell subset or site signals: CD45RA-negative fraction. The receptors shown here come from a man aged 18-30 years in good health. Some clones in this sample may be carry-over from other donors' samples.

This chain joins TRBV21-1 and TRBJ1-1. TRBV21-1 is classified as a pseudogene. The CDR3 is made up of 12 amino acids. The CDR3 nucleotides are TGTGCCTTACACACTGATGCCACTGTAGCTTTCTTT. Translation: CALHTDATVAFF.

The CDR3 is CASSQGPVEQYF. CDR3 nucleotide sequence: TGTGCCAGCAGTCAGGGACCGGTCGAGCAGTACTTC. The V call is TRBV6-5, the J call TRBJ2-7, with D perhaps matching TRBD1 or TRBD2 (5 bases each). V lost 5 bases and J lost 6, with 11 bases in between. The CDR3 has 12 amino acids. Germline CDR1 is MNHEY and CDR2 is SVGAGI.

The rearrangement joins TRBV5-1 to TRBJ2-3, with 9 positions matching TRBD1. J gave up 0 bases and V 9 bases, and 8 bases lay outside the gene matches. The CDR3 is made up of 15 amino acids. From germline, CDR1 is SGHRS and CDR2 YFSETQ. CDR3 sequence: CATSGQGDSTDTQYF. CDR3 nucleotides: TGCGCCACGTCGGGACAGGGAGATAGCACAGATACGCAGTATTTT.

CDR3 bases: TGCGCCAGCAGGGTCCAGGGTGACCCAGATACGCAGTATTTT. Its protein is CASRVQGDPDTQYF. The chain employs TRBV5-1 and TRBJ2-3; tentatively, D is TRBD1 (5 bases). The length of the CDR3 is 14 residues. Trimming removed 5 bases from V and 4 bases from J, with 14 bases in between. Germline CDR1 SGHRS, CDR2 YFSETQ.

This chain connects TRBV7-9 to TRBJ1-1, with 9 bases matching TRBD1. The V segment lost 5 bases and the J segment 10 bases; nucleotides outside the gene matches: 8. CDR3 length: 13 residues. In germline, CDR1 is SEHNR, CDR2 FQNEAQ (reference sequence). CDR3 sequence reads: CASSMRDRVTAFF. The CDR3 bases are TGTGCCAGCAGCATGAGGGACAGGGTTACAGCTTTCTTT.

V gene TRBV7-9 combines with J gene TRBJ1-5; no firm D call. Trimming pared 4 bases from V and 7 bases from J, leaving 11 bases between. The CDR3 has 13 amino acids. Germline assignment: CDR1 SEHNR and CDR2 FQNEAQ (reference sequence). The CDR3 protein is CASSYVAGQPQHF. The CDR3 region has the DNA TGTGCCAGCAGCTATGTGGCCGGGCAGCCCCAGCATTTT.

The chain links TRBV6-1 to TRBJ2-3; weak D call: TRBD1 (5 bases). The CDR3 loop spans 17 amino acids. The V and J ends lost 4 bases and 1 base respectively, with 18 bases between them. CDR1 and CDR2 (germline): MNHNS, SASEGT. The CDR3 bases are TGTGCCAGCAGTGTGCAGGGCCTAACGGCTGGCACAGATACGCAGTATTTT. It translates to CASSVQGLTAGTDTQYF.

Regarding this clone: Just one base apart from a much larger clone, this may be a read error. V is TRBV29-1 and J is TRBJ2-3; D possibly corresponds to TRBD1 (5 bases). The CDR3 covers 13 residues. With 2 bases removed from V and 1 base from J, the gap between germline ends came to 7 bases. In germline, CDR1 is SQVTM, CDR2 ANQGSEA. The CDR3 DNA is TGCAGCGTTGAACCCAGGGGCACAGATACGCAGTATTTT. As protein: CSVEPRGTDTQYF.

J is TRBJ2-1 and V is TRBV7-9; either TRBD1 or TRBD2 may fit D (5 bases each). This CDR3 region has 15 residues. CDR1 is SEHNR and CDR2 is FQNEAQ in the germline V gene (reference sequence). Trimming removed 5 bases from V and 5 bases from J, with 16 bases in between. The CDR3, as DNA: TGTGCCAGCAGCGCCCTTTCTCTGGGGGACAATGAGCAGTTCTTC. Translated: CASSALSLGDNEQFF.

The CDR3 spells CASSQYSPGRTVNEQFF. CDR3 nucleotides: TGTGCCAGCAGCCAATACTCCCCGGGAAGGACGGTGAATGAGCAGTTCTTC. The chain links TRBV4-2 to TRBJ2-1, with D possibly TRBD2 on 5 matching bases. This CDR3 contains 17 residues. Per the germline V gene, CDR1 is LGHNA and CDR2 is YNFKEQ. The V end was cut by 2 bases, the J end by 7 bases, with 21 bases between.

V usage is TRBV10-3 and J usage is TRBJ1-1, with a possible D match to TRBD1 (5 bases). The ends were cut back, 6 bases at V and 1 base at J, with 12 bases in the middle. This CDR3 has 14 residues. CDR1 and CDR2 from the germline V gene are ENHRY and SYGVKD. CDR3 in amino acids: CAIRVDRTNTEAFF. Written as DNA, the CDR3 is TGTGCCATCAGGGTCGACAGAACGAACACTGAAGCTTTCTTT.

This clone was picked up many times. This specimen includes other DNA sequences encoding the same CDR3. V is TRBV7-6 and J is TRBJ1-5; D uncertain. The CDR3 spans 14 residues. The germline CDR1 and CDR2 sequences are SGHVS and FNYEAQ. Between the trimmed V and J ends, which lost 0 bases and 4 bases, there was a span of 7 bases. The CDR3 nucleotides read TGTGCCAGCAGCTTAGCAGTAGGAAATCAGCCCCAGCATTTT. Translation: CASSLAVGNQPQHF.

This CDR3 reads CASSFLTAGQETQYF. CDR3 nucleotides: TGTGCCAGCAGTTTCTTGACAGCCGGGCAAGAGACCCAGTACTTC. This rearrangement joins TRBV28 to TRBJ2-5; the D gene is possibly TRBD1 (5 bases). The V gene lost 3 bases and the J gene lost 2 bases, with 13 bases spanning the gap. Germline V lookup: CDR1 MDHEN, CDR2 SYDVKM. The CDR3 is 15 residues long.

This clone was seen just once. The CDR3 coding sequence is TGTGCCAGTAGTGAAACAGGAAATCGCCTACCTGGGGCCAACGTCCTGACTTTC. As protein: CASSETGNRLPGANVLTF. This chain connects TRBV19 to TRBJ2-6; perhaps TRBD1 as D (5 bases). Germline V gene sequence: CDR1 LNHDA, CDR2 SQIVND (reference sequence). Trimming took 5 bases from V and 2 from J, leaving 19 bases between them. This CDR3 is built from 18 residues.

This clone appeared many times. V and J are TRBV5-4 and TRBJ2-5; 13 nucleotides line up with TRBD2. V lost 3 bases to trimming and J lost 9 bases; unmatched junction nucleotides: 11. There are 16 residues in the CDR3. Germline-derived CDR1 and CDR2 are SGHNT and YYREEE (reference sequence). The CDR3 sequence is CASSSGTSGTWGSQYF. For the CDR3, the DNA is TGTGCCAGCAGCTCGGGGACTAGCGGGACCTGGGGGTCCCAGTACTTC.

The J gene is TRBJ1-3, the V gene TRBV28; 7 bases align to TRBD1. With 6 bases clipped from V and 4 bases from J, the junction kept 12 bases outside the gene matches. The CDR3 is 16 amino acids. The germline V gene has CDR1 MDHEN and CDR2 SYDVKM. This chain's CDR3 is CASSRVTGSGGNTIYF. The CDR3 DNA follows: TGTGCCAGCAGCCGCGTGACAGGGTCGGGGGGAAACACCATATATTTT.

The chain recombines TRBV28 with TRBJ1-5, with D possibly matching TRBD1 (6 bases). V lost 7 bases to trimming and J lost 0 bases, with 13 bases between them. Germline-derived CDR1 and CDR2 are MDHEN and SYDVKM. The CDR3 is 15 amino acids. CDR3 in amino acids: CASTPRGGSNQPQHF. The CDR3 DNA sequence: TGTGCCAGCACTCCGAGGGGGGGTAGCAATCAGCCCCAGCATTTT.

The chain joins TRBV20-1 to TRBJ1-1; D gene unclear. There are 11 residues in the CDR3. CDR1 is DFQATT and CDR2 is SNEGSKA in the germline V gene (reference sequence). V gave up 3 bases and J gave up 9 bases, with 11 bases separating them. CDR3 sequence (DNA): TGCAGTGCTAGTATAAGGGCGCAAGCTTTCTTT. Amino acid sequence: CSASIRAQAFF.

This sequence joins TRBV10-3 and TRBJ1-3; D is unresolved. The CDR3 spans 14 residues. Germline CDR1 reads ENHRY; CDR2 reads SYGVKD. V was cut by 4 bases and J by 2 bases, with 9 bases left in between. CDR3 sequence (DNA): TGTGCCATCAGTGCCGGGTTGGCTGGAAACACCATATATTTT. It translates to CAISAGLAGNTIYF.

V is TRBV19 and J is TRBJ2-3; unclear D gene. Trimming left V 5 bases short and J 8 bases short, with 8 bases between. This CDR3 has 11 amino acids. CDR1 and CDR2 from the germline V gene are LNHDA and SQIVND (reference sequence). The CDR3 bases are TGTGCCAGTAGTCGGTGGGGTACGCAGTATTTT. It encodes CASSRWGTQYF.

This chain joins TRBV18 and TRBJ1-2; D unresolved. The germline V and J ends were trimmed by 4 bases and 8 bases, with 14 bases remaining between them. CDR3 size: 13 residues. Germline CDR1 and CDR2: KGHSH and LQKENI. CDR3: CASSLGPEQGYTF. The CDR3 coding sequence is TGTGCCAGCTCACTGGGCCCTGAGCAGGGCTACACCTTC.

This clone came up a few times. The chain uses TRBV7-3 and TRBJ2-3; D ambiguous. CDR1 and CDR2 from the germline V gene are SGHTA and FQGTGA. This CDR3 has 13 amino acids. V lost 1 base and J 3 bases, leaving 5 bases between the germline ends. CDR3 in DNA: TGTGCCAGCAGCTTAAGTATAACAGATACGCAGTATTTT. Translating gives CASSLSITDTQYF.

The V call is TRBV9, the J call TRBJ1-3; D possibly corresponds to TRBD1 (6 bases). The CDR3 extends over 15 amino acids. Germline V gives CDR1 SGDLS, CDR2 YYNGEE. Deletions cut 3 bases from V and 0 bases from J, with 10 bases between. CDR3 amino acids: CASSATGYSGNTIYF. DNA for the CDR3: TGTGCCAGCAGCGCGACAGGATACTCTGGAAACACCATATATTTT.

This clone was observed at least ten times. The genes are TRBV6-6 and TRBJ1-1; D unresolved. Germline CDR1 reads MNHNY; CDR2 reads SVGAGI (reference sequence). V lost 4 bases and J 4 bases, leaving 13 bases between the germline ends. This CDR3 contains 14 residues. The CDR3 is CASSLSDTPTEAFF. CDR3 DNA sequence: TGTGCCAGCAGTTTATCCGACACCCCCACTGAAGCTTTCTTT.

Only one count was recorded for this clone. This chain links TRBV30 with TRBJ2-1; the match to TRBD2 covers 11 bases. The CDR3 is 13 amino acids. Trimming took 2 bases from V and 14 from J; bases not matched to a gene: 8. The V gene's germline CDR1 is GTSNPN and CDR2 SVGIG (reference sequence). For the CDR3, the DNA is TGTGCCTGGAGTCCCCCTAGCGGGAGGAAGGAGTTCTTC. As protein: CAWSPPSGRKEFF.

This clone has just a few counts. The V call is TRBV7-3, the J call TRBJ1-1; maybe TRBD1 (5 bases). CDR3 length equals 13 residues. V was cut by 5 bases and J by 4 bases, with 11 bases left in between. Germline CDR1 reads SGHTA; CDR2 reads FQGTGA. This CDR3 is CASSMGRITEAFF. The CDR3 bases are TGTGCCAGCAGCATGGGACGGATCACTGAAGCTTTCTTT. Based on the CDR3 plus reference TRBV7-3 and TRBJ1-1, the full variable domain is GAGVSQTPSNKVTEKGKYVELRCDPISGHTALYWYRQSLGQGPEFLIYFQGTGAADDSGLPNDRFFAVRPEGSVSTLKIQRTERGDSAVYLCASSMGRITEAFFGQGTRLTVV.